The table lists the clone carrying this TCR beta chain with a count of one. What it binds is unknown. Samples were assayed with immunoSEQ v3.0 at survey level. Per sample, sequencing targeted 40,000-50,000 T-cell genomes. Some clones are missing from TCRdb's copy, which holds only in-frame ones; the method was immunoSEQ multiplex PCR. Of about 12,000 clones listed, roughly 80% were seen once; the top ten hold about 9.9%. The data belong to a study of long-term antiretroviral therapy in people with HIV. About the study: The earliest samples came from an era when ART typically awaited falling CD4 counts. Findings and caveats of the study: ART adherence, viral resistance and therapy changes were undocumented. Within the repertoire, clones expanded before ART were dominant at all time points.

Trimming took off 3 bases at V and 3 bases at J, with 4 bases between the two ends. The CDR3 spans 12 residues. Per the germline V gene, CDR1 is SGHVS and CDR2 is FQNEAQ. The sequenced sample was unsorted PBMCs, obtained 0.8 years before starting antiretroviral therapy. V gene TRBV7-8 combines with J gene TRBJ2-3; D gene uncertain. The clonotype originates from a woman aged 40 to 49 with HIV. As DNA, the CDR3 is TGTGCCAGCAGCTTCCTGACAGATACGCAGTATTTT. This codes for CASSFLTDTQYF.